Only a few counts were recorded for the clone carrying this T cell receptor beta chain. Sample-barcoded 5' priming and a J-beta primer mix drove a second PCR of 7 to 11 cycles. MiXCR, run by TCRdb on the 5' RACE reads, gives a single entry per CDR3 protein. The sample carries around 1,500,000 distinct CDR3 sequences, approximately 38% recorded once. The data derive from a study of blood T cells in healthy people across ages. The CDR3 consists of 17 residues. CDR1 and CDR2 from the germline V gene are SGHRS and YFSETQ. V lost 1 base and J lost 0; bases outside the gene matches: 9. The clonotype originates from a woman younger than 30 in good health. Sequenced: blood. The chain couples TRBV5-1 to TRBJ1-1, with TRBD1 identical over 7 bases. The CDR3: CASSLPQDRSMNTEAFF. CDR3 nucleotides: TGCGCCAGCAGCTTGCCCCAGGACAGGTCCATGAACACTGAAGCTTTCTTT.